The present entry profiles one T cell receptor (beta chain) with its context. Its antigen remains unknown. The data were taken from a study of T cell responses to AZD1222 COVID-19 vaccine. Study results and limitations: Clonal diversity may have been underestimated in mostly white British donors.

Repertoires were generated with immunoSEQ multiplex PCR, while TCRdb's copy carries only in-frame clones and drops some. The repertoire holds tens of thousands of clones, 80% to 90% seen once, with about an eighth in the top ten. There are 15 residues in the CDR3. Germline V gives CDR1 MNHEY, CDR2 SMNVEV (reference sequence). V lost 0 bases to trimming and J lost 4 bases, with 12 bases between them. The chain combines TRBV27 with TRBJ1-1; D is perhaps TRBD1 (5 bases). This clonotype originated in an adult who received the AZD1222 COVID-19 vaccine. Sequencing used peripheral blood, obtained 28 days after the second AZD1222 dose. The CDR3 bases are TGTGCCAGCAGTTTATCGCGGGGTCAGGGCACTGAAGCTTTCTTT. It translates to CASSLSRGQGTEAFF.